These 8 T cell receptor beta chains were all obtained from the same sample, sequenced in a study of cytomegalovirus exposure and HLA in healthy donors. PCR used 60 Vbeta primers and 13 Jbeta primers. Clones were sequenced by immunoSEQ multiplex PCR, and TCRdb holds only the in-frame ones, with some missing. This table holds about 120,000 clones, around 70% found once. The sequencing sample was made of PBMCs. These receptors were collected from a woman between 35 and 50 years old in good health and CMV-seropositive.

The rearrangement uses TRBV18 and TRBJ2-7; tentative D call: TRBD2 (6 bases). V lost 4 bases to trimming and J lost 0 bases, with 10 bases between them. The germline V gene encodes CDR1 KGHSH and CDR2 LQKENI. The CDR3 runs to 14 residues. The CDR3 nucleotides are TGTGCCAGCTCACTCCAGGGACTCTCCTACGAGCAGTACTTC. Translation: CASSLQGLSYEQYF.

The gene calls are TRBV9 and TRBJ1-2; 10 positions agree with TRBD1. The CDR3 has 14 residues. Germline V gives CDR1 SGDLS, CDR2 YYNGEE. After removal of 3 bases from V and 7 bases from J, the junction contained 6 bases not matched to a gene. DNA for the CDR3: TGTGCCAGCAGCGCCGGGACAGGGGATGGTGGCTACACCTTC. This codes for CASSAGTGDGGYTF.

The rearrangement links TRBV12-5 to TRBJ1-6; possibly TRBD1 for D (5 bases). This CDR3 is built from 15 residues. Per germline, CDR1 LGHNT and CDR2 FRNRAP. Trimming removed 7 bases at V and 8 bases at J, with 18 bases between. CDR3 nucleotide sequence: TGTGCTAGTGCCATGGAGGGGCCGGAATATTCACCCCTCCACTTT. Residues: CASAMEGPEYSPLHF.

The genes are TRBV7-9 and TRBJ2-7; TRBD1 is a possible D gene (5 bases). The germline gives CDR1 SEHNR, CDR2 FQNEAQ (reference sequence). V was clipped by 1 base and J by 5 bases, with 6 bases between them. The CDR3 is made up of 12 amino acids. This CDR3 is CASSLGRDEQYF. Here the CDR3 DNA reads TGTGCCAGCAGCTTAGGCAGGGACGAGCAGTACTTC.

The rearrangement uses TRBV5-4 and TRBJ1-1, with D possibly being TRBD1 (5 bases). This CDR3 spans 14 amino acids. CDR1 is SGHNT and CDR2 is YYREEE in the germline V gene (reference sequence). Trimming removed 5 bases from V and 10 bases from J, with 21 bases in between. CDR3 coding DNA: TGTGCCAGCAGAGCCGACCGGGACTCGCAACGAGCTTTCTTT. This encodes CASRADRDSQRAFF. Using reference TRBV5-4 and TRBJ1-1 for the parts outside the CDR3, the full variable domain is ETGVTQSPTHLIKTRGQQVTLRCSSQSGHNTVSWYQQALGQGPQFIFQYYREEENGRGNFPPRFSGLQFPNYSSELNVNALELDDSALYLCASRADRDSQRAFFGQGTRLTVV.

The sample holds one count of this clone. The V and J genes are TRBV19 and TRBJ2-2, with D unresolved. This CDR3 has 14 residues. Per germline, CDR1 LNHDA and CDR2 SQIVND (reference sequence). The V and J ends lost 1 base and 2 bases respectively, with 5 bases between them. The CDR3 DNA reads as TGTGCCAGTAGTATAGGCAGAAACACCGGGGAGCTGTTTTTT. Amino acid sequence: CASSIGRNTGELFF.

The chain combines TRBV19 with TRBJ1-1; D not certain. Trimming shortened V by 8 bases and J by 0 bases, and 10 bases separated the two germline ends. The V gene's germline CDR1 is LNHDA and CDR2 SQIVND (reference sequence). This CDR3 is built from 13 residues. The CDR3: CASALILNTEAFF. The CDR3 DNA follows: TGTGCCAGTGCGTTAATTTTGAACACTGAAGCTTTCTTT.

The chain carries TRBV28 and TRBJ1-1; no reliable D call. The CDR3 consists of 17 residues. The V gene lost 6 bases and the J gene lost 1 base, with 21 bases spanning the gap. Germline V CDR1 and CDR2: MDHEN, SYDVKM. Written as DNA, the CDR3 is TGTGCCAGCAGCTATCCCTTGGGCGCTGACAAGAACACTGAAGCTTTCTTT. Its translation: CASSYPLGADKNTEAFF. The full variable domain, completed using reference TRBV28 and TRBJ1-1, is DVKVTQSSRYLVKRTGEKVFLECVQDMDHENMFWYRQDPGLGLRLIYFSYDVKMKEKGDIPEGYSVSREKKERFSLILESASTNQTSMYLCASSYPLGADKNTEAFFGQGTRLTVV.